Presented here are 28 T cell receptor beta chains from one specimen sequenced in a study of shared clonotypes between healthy human individuals. The protocol was immunoSEQ multiplex PCR, while the TCRdb copy is restricted to in-frame clones and leaves out a portion. The sample records around 2.5 million clones, 90% to 95% being singletons. Sample: naive CD4+ T cells from PBMCs. Subset described: CD45RA+ positively selected. Receptors were obtained from a man between 18 and 35 years old in good health. Some clones in this sample may be carry-over from other donors' samples.

Of note for this clone: At the DNA level, this CDR3 is encoded by other sequences in the same sample as well. The rearrangement links TRBV20-1 to TRBJ1-2, with 8 positions matching TRBD1. CDR3 length: 11 amino acids. Per the germline V gene, CDR1 is DFQATT and CDR2 is SNEGSKA (reference sequence). V lost 6 bases and J lost 7; bases outside the gene matches: 4. CDR3: CSAGTGGGYTF. CDR3 DNA sequence: TGCAGTGCAGGGACAGGCGGTGGCTACACCTTC.

The genes are TRBV5-1 and TRBJ2-1; TRBD1 agrees at 8 bases. This CDR3 comprises 15 residues. V lost 2 bases to trimming and J lost 4 bases; unmatched junction nucleotides: 5. Germline loops: CDR1 SGHRS, CDR2 YFSETQ. In DNA, the CDR3 is TGCGCCAGCAGCTTAGGGACAGGCTTTTACAATGAGCAGTTCTTC. It codes for CASSLGTGFYNEQFF. Supplemented by reference TRBV5-1 and TRBJ2-1, the full variable domain reads KAGVTQTPRYLIKTRGQQVTLSCSPISGHRSVSWYQQTPGQGLQFLFEYFSETQRNKGNFPGRFSGRQFSNSRSEMNVSTLELGDSALYLCASSLGTGFYNEQFFGPGTRLTVL.

The V and J genes are TRBV6-1 and TRBJ2-7; 7 bases map to TRBD1. In germline, CDR1 is MNHNS, CDR2 SASEGT. The CDR3 has 14 residues. V trimming: 8 bases; J trimming: 3 bases; junction bases outside the gene matches: 10. DNA of the CDR3: TGTGCCAGCCGTCCTGGGACAGCCTTCTACGAGCAGTACTTC. Its protein is CASRPGTAFYEQYF.

The chain combines TRBV6-5 with TRBJ1-1; the D gene is possibly TRBD1 (5 bases). Trimming stripped 8 bases from V and 1 base from J, with 17 bases between. The germline V gene has CDR1 MNHEY and CDR2 SVGAGI. CDR3 length: 15 amino acids. CDR3 bases: TGTGCCAGCTCTGATGGGACGGCCCAGAACACTGAAGCTTTCTTT. The encoded protein is CASSDGTAQNTEAFF.

The chain recombines TRBV28 with TRBJ1-1, with D tentatively TRBD1 (6 bases). This CDR3 is 14 amino acids long. V dropped 5 bases and J dropped 4 bases, with 14 bases sitting between them. The germline gives CDR1 MDHEN, CDR2 SYDVKM. CDR3 sequence: CASSPFRDTTEAFF. CDR3 bases: TGTGCCAGCAGTCCTTTCCGGGACACCACTGAAGCTTTCTTT.

The count of this clone is one. The V gene is TRBV28, the J gene TRBJ1-4; D is possibly TRBD1 (6 bases). Trimming stripped 4 bases from V and 8 bases from J, with 20 bases between. There are 16 residues in the CDR3. Germline-derived CDR1 and CDR2 are MDHEN and SYDVKM. CDR3 sequence: CASSSAHRAGGEKLFF. CDR3 sequence (DNA): TGTGCCAGCAGTTCAGCACACAGGGCGGGGGGGGAAAAACTGTTTTTT.

The V call is TRBV2, the J call TRBJ2-7; 8 nucleotides align to TRBD1. There are 14 residues in the CDR3. CDR1 is SNHLY and CDR2 is FYNNEI in the germline V gene. V was pared by 4 bases and J by 6 bases, with 8 bases of the junction left unmatched. The CDR3 region has the DNA TGTGCCAGCAGTGTGGTCAGGGGGCTCGGCGAGCAGTACTTC. Protein product: CASSVVRGLGEQYF. The complete variable domain, with remaining parts taken from reference TRBV2 and TRBJ2-7, reads EPEVTQTPSHQVTQMGQEVILRCVPISNHLYFYWYRQILGQKVEFLVSFYNNEISEKSEIFDDQFSVERPDGSNFTLKIRSTKLEDSAMYFCASSVVRGLGEQYFGPGTRLTVT.

Worth noting for this clone: Other DNA sequences in this sample translate to the same CDR3. V gene TRBV5-1 combines with J gene TRBJ2-7, with D unclear. The CDR3 runs to 14 residues. Trimming removed 0 bases from V and 0 bases from J, with 7 bases in between. Germline V gene sequence: CDR1 SGHRS, CDR2 YFSETQ. The CDR3 DNA reads TGCGCCAGCAGCTTGGACCGTGTCTCCTACGAGCAGTACTTC. It translates to CASSLDRVSYEQYF. Combining the CDR3 with reference TRBV5-1 and TRBJ2-7 gives the whole variable domain KAGVTQTPRYLIKTRGQQVTLSCSPISGHRSVSWYQQTPGQGLQFLFEYFSETQRNKGNFPGRFSGRQFSNSRSEMNVSTLELGDSALYLCASSLDRVSYEQYFGPGTRLTVT.

The genes are TRBV5-4 and TRBJ2-1; TRBD2 is a possible D gene (6 bases). Germline V gives CDR1 SGHNT, CDR2 YYREEE (reference sequence). The CDR3 is 17 residues long. The V gene lost 3 bases and the J gene lost 0 bases, with 16 bases spanning the gap. CDR3 residues: CASSSGTGGNSYNEQFF. CDR3 nucleotide sequence: TGTGCCAGCAGCTCCGGGACTGGGGGAAACTCCTACAATGAGCAGTTCTTC.

The CDR3 DNA is TGTGCCAGCAGCCCCCGACAGGGGGGGCGAAGCTACGAGCAGTACTTC. Protein sequence: CASSPRQGGRSYEQYF. J is TRBJ2-7 and V is TRBV7-2, with 9 bases matching TRBD1. There are 16 residues in the CDR3. Germline V lookup: CDR1 SGHTA, CDR2 FQGNSA. J was trimmed by 3 bases and V by 5 bases; bases with no gene match: 11.

This sequence joins TRBV9 and TRBJ2-5; D is ambiguous. Per the germline V gene, CDR1 is SGDLS and CDR2 is YYNGEE. This CDR3 spans 16 amino acids. Trimming pared 0 bases from V and 1 base from J, leaving 13 bases between. The CDR3 is CASSVVPVGPQETQYF. Written as DNA, the CDR3 is TGTGCCAGCAGCGTAGTCCCAGTAGGGCCCCAAGAGACCCAGTACTTC.

J is TRBJ1-2 and V is TRBV7-9; D is unresolved. V lost 5 bases to trimming and J lost 4 bases, with 11 bases between them. CDR1 SEHNR and CDR2 FQNEAQ come from the germline V gene (reference sequence). The CDR3 has 13 residues. The CDR3 coding sequence is TGTGCCAGCAGCCCATCGGAGGTCTATGGCTACACCTTC. Its translation: CASSPSEVYGYTF.

The chain couples TRBV5-1 to TRBJ2-5; D might be TRBD2 (6 bases). The ends were cut back, 6 bases at V and 7 bases at J, with 16 bases in the middle. Germline values: CDR1 SGHRS, CDR2 YFSETQ. The length of the CDR3 is 13 residues. The CDR3 protein is CASKGTQDGTQYF. The CDR3 coding sequence is TGCGCCAGCAAAGGGACTCAGGACGGGACCCAGTACTTC. Combining the CDR3 with reference TRBV5-1 and TRBJ2-5 gives the whole variable domain KAGVTQTPRYLIKTRGQQVTLSCSPISGHRSVSWYQQTPGQGLQFLFEYFSETQRNKGNFPGRFSGRQFSNSRSEMNVSTLELGDSALYLCASKGTQDGTQYFGPGTRLLVL.

The rearrangement joins TRBV5-4 to TRBJ2-1, with a tentative D call TRBD2 (6 bases). V was clipped by 3 bases and J by 8 bases, with 15 bases between them. The length of the CDR3 is 14 residues. CDR1 is SGHNT, CDR2 YYREEE, per germline (reference sequence). The chain's CDR3 is CASSSLAQRDEQFF. CDR3 in DNA: TGTGCCAGCAGCTCCCTAGCCCAGCGGGATGAGCAGTTCTTC.

The chain is built from TRBV28 and TRBJ2-7; no clear D gene. Germline V gene lookup returns CDR1 MDHEN and CDR2 SYDVKM. Trimming stripped 4 bases from V and 5 bases from J, with 9 bases between. This CDR3 has 12 residues. CDR3 in DNA: TGTGCCAGCAGTTGGTTTGAGAACGAGCAGTACTTC. Translating gives CASSWFENEQYF.

The V gene is TRBV25-1, the J gene TRBJ1-6; unclear D gene. The V and J ends lost 8 bases and 8 bases respectively, with 10 bases between them. Germline CDR1 is MGHDK and CDR2 is SYGVNS. The CDR3 length is 12 residues. The CDR3 DNA reads TGTGCCAGCTCAAACAGCTATTCACCCCTCCACTTT. It specifies CASSNSYSPLHF. The full variable domain, rest sourced from reference TRBV25-1 and TRBJ1-6, is EADIYQTPRYLVIGTGKKITLECSQTMGHDKMYWYQQDPGMELHLIHYSYGVNSTEKGDLSSESTVSRIRTEHFPLTLESARPSHTSQYLCASSNSYSPLHFGNGTRLTVT.

This clone has only one observation. This chain uses TRBV1 with TRBJ2-2; TRBD2 is the table's D call, not checked against the DNA. TRBV1 is assigned pseudogene status. The length of the CDR3 is 18 residues. The CDR3: CTSSPTTSSEEGAGELFF. For the CDR3, the DNA is TGCACCAGCAGCCCCACCACGTCTAGCGAGGAAGGGGCCGGGGAGCTGTTTTTT.

For this clone: One end of the junction varies from germline; a read error may be responsible. The rearrangement uses TRBV2 and TRBJ2-1, with 7 bases matching TRBD2. CDR1 and CDR2 from the germline V gene are SNHLY and FYNNEI. The CDR3 runs to 15 residues. CDR3 in DNA: TGTGCCAGCAGGGAAGCGGGATTCAACCACAATGAGCAGTTCTTC. It translates to CASREAGFNHNEQFF.

The gene calls are TRBV9 and TRBJ2-1; 8 bases line up with TRBD2. V lost 2 bases and J lost 3; bases outside the gene matches: 4. The CDR3 loop spans 15 amino acids. Germline V lookup: CDR1 SGDLS, CDR2 YYNGEE. The CDR3 is CASSVGSGVYNEQFF. The CDR3 DNA reads TGTGCCAGCAGCGTTGGTAGCGGGGTCTACAATGAGCAGTTCTTC.

The chain has TRBV5-1 and TRBJ2-7; a possible D gene is TRBD2 (6 bases). Germline CDR1 and CDR2: SGHRS and YFSETQ. The V and J ends lost 4 bases and 3 bases respectively, with 14 bases between them. The CDR3 length is 14 residues. CDR3 bases: TGCGCCAGCAGCAGGCTGACTAGTGGCTACGAGCAGTACTTC. Translating gives CASSRLTSGYEQYF.

This CDR3 reads CAWISQFGETQYF. Here the CDR3 DNA reads TGTGCCTGGATCTCCCAATTCGGGGAGACCCAGTACTTC. The gene calls are TRBV30 and TRBJ2-5; D unresolved. Germline V CDR1 and CDR2: GTSNPN, SVGIG (reference sequence). CDR3 length: 13 residues. V was clipped by 4 bases and J by 5 bases, with 14 bases between them.

Concerning this clone: The same CDR3 can be traced to other DNA sequences in this sample. The chain links TRBV7-2 to TRBJ2-3; D possibly corresponds to TRBD2 (5 bases). This CDR3 is built from 15 residues. Trimming took off 1 base at V and 2 bases at J, with 10 bases between the two ends. CDR1 is SGHTA, CDR2 FQGNSA, per germline. The CDR3 DNA is TGTGCCAGCAGCTTAGTACGGGGATCCACAGATACGCAGTATTTT. It yields the protein CASSLVRGSTDTQYF.

This chain uses TRBV5-4 with TRBJ2-5, with a tentative D call TRBD1 (5 bases). Germline CDR1 SGHNT, CDR2 YYREEE (reference sequence). Deletions cut 0 bases from V and 4 bases from J, with 13 bases between. The length of the CDR3 is 15 residues. This CDR3 is CASSLAKGLGETQYF. In DNA, the CDR3 is TGTGCCAGCAGCTTGGCCAAGGGGCTAGGAGAGACCCAGTACTTC.

The chain couples TRBV5-1 to TRBJ2-6; no definite D call. Germline loops: CDR1 SGHRS, CDR2 YFSETQ. The CDR3 runs to 15 residues. V was trimmed by 0 bases and J by 3 bases, leaving 7 bases between them. In DNA form, the CDR3 reads TGCGCCAGCAGCTTGGCCATAGGTGGGGCCAACGTCCTGACTTTC. Translation gives CASSLAIGGANVLTF.

The CDR3 protein is CASSPRTNNEQFF. DNA for the CDR3: TGCGCCAGCAGCCCGCGGACAAACAATGAGCAGTTCTTC. The chain couples TRBV5-1 to TRBJ2-1, with TRBD1 as a possible D gene (5 bases). This CDR3 region has 13 residues. In germline, CDR1 is SGHRS, CDR2 YFSETQ. With 4 bases removed from V and 5 bases from J, the gap between germline ends came to 10 bases.

The chain carries TRBV29-1 and TRBJ2-1, with TRBD2 matching 13 bases. This CDR3 region has 13 residues. V trimming: 6 bases; J trimming: 4 bases; junction bases outside the gene matches: 0. Germline V gives CDR1 SQVTM, CDR2 ANQGSEA. CDR3 in DNA: TGCAGCGTGACTAGCGGGAGGTACAATGAGCAGTTCTTC. Amino acids: CSVTSGRYNEQFF.

The V call is TRBV25-1, the J call TRBJ1-1; D is undetermined. The V gene's germline CDR1 is MGHDK and CDR2 SYGVNS. The CDR3 contains 13 residues. V lost 6 bases to trimming and J lost 7 bases, with 15 bases between them. The CDR3 sequence is CASRPPGEGEAFF. Written as DNA, the CDR3 is TGTGCCAGCAGACCGCCGGGCGAGGGTGAAGCTTTCTTT.

Only one count was recorded for this clone. The chain couples TRBV4-1 to TRBJ1-1, with D perhaps matching TRBD1 (5 bases). Deletions cut 3 bases from V and 3 bases from J, with 26 bases between. This CDR3 is 19 amino acids long. The germline V gene encodes CDR1 MGHRA and CDR2 YSYEKL. CDR3 nucleotide sequence: TGCGCCAGCAGCCATCGAAGAAGATGGGACCCGGGCGTCGACACTGAAGCTTTCTTT. Protein sequence: CASSHRRRWDPGVDTEAFF.